This record concerns one TCR beta chain sequence. Its antigen is as yet unknown. Clones were sequenced by immunoSEQ multiplex PCR, and TCRdb holds only the in-frame ones, with some missing. Of 350,000 to 500,000 clones listed, approximately 87% are singletons. Described treatment: over 15 received Ad26.COV2.S at low or high dose, single or two shots; roughly five received placebo; per-sample allocation not given. Following the first vaccine or placebo injection, samples were taken on day 63. This person who donated was an adult of 18-55 years in Boston. The data derive from a study of Ad26.COV2.S vaccination and SARS-CoV-2 variants. Germline V CDR1 and CDR2: SGHVS, FNYEAQ. The V end lost 3 bases, the J end lost 3 bases, and 6 bases lay between the germline ends. The length of the CDR3 is 13 residues. Overall study findings and caveats: Estimates derived from TCR breadth and depth analyses may have underestimated total T cell responses.

The sequence was collected from a person aged 18-65 years who received the Ad26.COV2.S COVID-19 vaccine or a placebo. The sample here was peripheral blood, taken in a trial of Ad26.COV2.S vaccine versus placebo. The chain joins TRBV7-6 to TRBJ1-3; D not resolved. CDR3 sequence (DNA): TGTGCCAGCAGCTTGGGAGGTGGAAACACCATATATTTT. Translation: CASSLGGGNTIYF.